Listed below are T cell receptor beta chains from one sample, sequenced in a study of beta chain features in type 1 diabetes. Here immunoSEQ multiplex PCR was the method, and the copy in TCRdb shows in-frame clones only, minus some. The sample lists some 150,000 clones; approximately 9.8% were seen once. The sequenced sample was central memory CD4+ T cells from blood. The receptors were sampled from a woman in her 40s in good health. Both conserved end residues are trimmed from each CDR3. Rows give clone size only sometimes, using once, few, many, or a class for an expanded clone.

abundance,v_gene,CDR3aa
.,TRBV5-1,ASSHTRSYEQY
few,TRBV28,ASTQALLGYT
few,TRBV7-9,ASSSRDLQETQY
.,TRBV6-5,ASSYPLGSYEQY
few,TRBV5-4,ASSTGQTNEKLF
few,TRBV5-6,ASSSLGGQETQY
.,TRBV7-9,ASSFGLQETQY
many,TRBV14,ASSQGSNAYNEQF
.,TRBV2,ASNWDRAQETQY
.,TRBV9,ASSVASSGGQETQY
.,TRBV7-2,ASSPPGGRTEAF
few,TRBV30,AWSVQGDSDLFPQAF
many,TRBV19,ASSIARTGETQY
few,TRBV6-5,ASSYSSRARQPQH
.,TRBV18,ASSPRLAGGTYNEQF
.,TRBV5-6,ASSSGGVAANTGELF
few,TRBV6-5,ASSDTNHYEQY
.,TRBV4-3,ASVDRDRGENTEAF
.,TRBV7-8,ASSPGGPQPQH
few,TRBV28,ANSTSCREYEQF
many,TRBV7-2,ASSLGGGPSEQY
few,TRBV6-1,ASSEGLAGGRRETQY
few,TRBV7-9,ASSSTGADSPLH
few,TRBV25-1,ASSQLAGVDNEQF
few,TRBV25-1,ASSEWGGGTEAF
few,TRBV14,ASSQDLRVETQY
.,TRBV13,ASSFGGLAGTQY
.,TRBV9,ASSVVERGTGELF
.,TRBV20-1,SASSETQY
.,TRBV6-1,ASRVGQGGQPQH
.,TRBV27,ASRLRGDSKFNYGYT
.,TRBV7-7,ASSPAGGVAGELF
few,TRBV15,ATSRGAGRFHEQY
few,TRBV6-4,ASNPGTTNTGELF
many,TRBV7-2,ASSFGQGKGQY